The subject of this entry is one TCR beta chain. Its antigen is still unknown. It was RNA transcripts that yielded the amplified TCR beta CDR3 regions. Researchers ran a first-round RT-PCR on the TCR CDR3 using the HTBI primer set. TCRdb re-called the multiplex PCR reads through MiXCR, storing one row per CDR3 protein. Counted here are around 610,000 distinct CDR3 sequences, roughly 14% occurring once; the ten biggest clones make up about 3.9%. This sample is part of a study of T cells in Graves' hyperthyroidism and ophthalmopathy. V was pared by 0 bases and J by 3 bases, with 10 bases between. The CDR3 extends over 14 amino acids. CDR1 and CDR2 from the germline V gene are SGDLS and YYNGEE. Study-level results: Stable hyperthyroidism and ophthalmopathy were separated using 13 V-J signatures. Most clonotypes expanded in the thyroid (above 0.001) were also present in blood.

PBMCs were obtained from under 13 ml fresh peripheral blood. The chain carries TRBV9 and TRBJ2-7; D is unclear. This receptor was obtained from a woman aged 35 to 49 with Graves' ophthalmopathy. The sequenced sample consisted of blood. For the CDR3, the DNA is TGTGCCAGCAGCGTAGGATTCGGTCTCTACGAGCAGTACTTC. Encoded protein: CASSVGFGLYEQYF.